This T cell receptor beta chain was observed in a study of cytomegalovirus exposure and HLA in healthy donors. The CDR3 sequence is 14 residues long. CDR1 and CDR2 from the germline V gene are LNHDA and SQIVND (reference sequence). With 6 bases clipped from V and 2 bases from J, the junction kept 7 bases outside the gene matches. PCR amplification relied on 60 Vbeta primers (plus 13 Jbeta primers). Some clones are missing from TCRdb's copy, which holds only in-frame ones; the method was immunoSEQ multiplex PCR. The table lists about 130,000 clones, approximately 80% of them singletons. The sequence came from a man between 18 and 35 years old in good health and CMV-seronegative. V gene TRBV19 combines with J gene TRBJ2-7; 7 bases are a match to TRBD1. The sample consisted of PBMCs. CDR3 residues: CASSLRDSPYEQYF. CDR3 in DNA: TGTGCCAGTAGCCTCCGGGACAGCCCCTACGAGCAGTACTTC.